This entry concerns a single T cell receptor (beta chain). This sample was included in a study of CD8+ T cells in alopecia areata. Study-level background: Scoring treated patients' severity relied on the percentage of scalp area affected.

Extracted RNA was reverse transcribed into cDNA, the sequencing template. Data came from immunoSEQ multiplex PCR; TCRdb stores just in-frame clones and leaves some out. The profile covers about 120,000 clones, with roughly three fifths appearing a single time and around 3.4% taken by the ten largest. Treatment in this sample: oral pan-JAK inhibitor, 5-10 mg twice daily. Lesional scalp punch biopsies and peripheral blood came from alopecia areata patients. Trimming stripped 6 bases from V and 3 bases from J, with 12 bases between. Germline V gene sequence: CDR1 GTSNPN, CDR2 SVGIG (reference sequence). This CDR3 has 13 residues.

This receptor was identified in a human donor with alopecia areata. V usage is TRBV30 and J usage is TRBJ1-5; no firm D call. Sequencing used CD4+ T cells sorted from blood, obtained at week 24, from a patient treated with tofacitinib. CDR3 coding DNA: TGTGCCTGCGCAAAGGGAGACAATCAGCCCCAGCATTTT. Amino acid sequence: CACAKGDNQPQHF.